This TCR beta chain was sequenced in a study of blood T cell repertoires in COVID-19. CDR1 is SEHNR and CDR2 is FQNEAQ in the germline V gene (reference sequence). The V gene lost 5 bases and the J gene lost 7 bases, with 11 bases spanning the gap. This CDR3 region has 12 residues. Under the authors' procedure: Reference gene primer amplification in the assay estimated nucleated cell counts. The table came from immunoSEQ multiplex PCR; TCRdb's copy has only in-frame clones and leaves some out. V and J calls and clone size are given by that table; D and trimming were obtained from the DNA. This sample has 250,000 or so clones, with approximately 82% found just once.

This receptor was taken from a woman younger than 35 with acute or convalescent COVID-19. The sequenced material came from peripheral blood. The V call is TRBV7-9, the J call TRBJ1-1, with a tentative D call TRBD1 (5 bases). The CDR3 is CASSPGGYEAFF. CDR3 DNA sequence: TGTGCCAGCAGCCCGGGGGGATATGAAGCTTTCTTT.